This T cell receptor beta chain was observed in a study of cytomegalovirus exposure and HLA in healthy donors. In the study overall: Among the 350 to 500 donors who were genotyped, approximately 83% fell in the genetic ancestry cluster that is associated with self-reported Caucasian donors. Study-level results: Most subjects had HLA-A and HLA-B alleles reportedly predicted accurately by TCR beta sequences. Later analysis associated a missense DCLRE1C variant with TCR beta V- and J-gene trimming.

As concerns this clone: Its target is not known.

Germline V CDR1 and CDR2: MNHEY, SMNVEV (reference sequence). The CDR3 consists of 13 residues. V was shortened by 2 bases and J by 1 base, with 5 bases between the two germline ends. PCR employed 60 Vbeta and 13 Jbeta primers. Study processing details: Later, roughly 80 million unique TCR beta chains were counted in an analysis, and approximately 10 million of them were shared. Some clones are missing from TCRdb's copy, which holds only in-frame ones; the method was immunoSEQ multiplex PCR. The V and J calls and clone size come from that table; D and trimming were worked out from the DNA. The sample carries roughly 130,000 clones, around 70% recorded once.

The material sequenced was PBMCs. This sequence was found in a woman in her sixties or seventies in good health and CMV-seropositive. This sequence joins TRBV27 and TRBJ1-1; D unclear. The CDR3 here is CASSLMANTEAFF. The DNA for the CDR3 is TGTGCCAGCAGTTTAATGGCGAACACTGAAGCTTTCTTT.